Listed here is a single T cell receptor (beta chain). There are 17 residues in the CDR3. The V gene's germline CDR1 is WSHSY and CDR2 SAAADI. Between the trimmed V and J ends, which lost 10 bases and 1 base, there was a span of 23 bases. This entry comes from a study of cytomegalovirus exposure and HLA in healthy donors. Primers: 60 Vbeta forward and 13 Jbeta reverse. Sequenced by immunoSEQ multiplex PCR; TCRdb stores in-frame clones only, minus some. Of about 220,000 clones listed, around four fifths are singletons. Specimen: PBMCs. The chain combines TRBV10-2 with TRBJ1-5, with TRBD1 as a possible D gene (6 bases). The TCR originated in a boy between 2 and 10 years old in good health and CMV-seronegative. CDR3 sequence: CATLNRTVKWSNQPQHF. DNA for the CDR3: TGCGCCACCCTTAACCGGACAGTTAAGTGGAGCAATCAGCCCCAGCATTTT.